This T cell receptor (beta chain) was recovered during a study of monozygotic twins with inflammatory bowel disease. General observations from the study: There were differing immunosuppressive treatments, which may have added variability to patient repertoires.

About this clonotype itself: Its target is unknown.

The germline V gene encodes CDR1 MGHRA and CDR2 YSYEKL. This CDR3 spans 16 amino acids. From the 5' RACE reads, TCRdb lists one entry per CDR3 protein and no DNA. Its table records 300,000 to 400,000 distinct CDR3 sequences. This clonotype was sampled from a human donor with ulcerative colitis or Crohn's disease, or a healthy co-twin of an affected twin (not recorded which). Input material: blood. This sequence joins TRBV4-1 and TRBJ2-3; TCRdb outputs TRBD2, but without DNA this stays unchecked. The CDR3 reads CASSQVLAESTDTQYF.